This T cell receptor beta chain was identified during a study of blood T cells in healthy people across ages. Trimming took off 7 bases at V and 2 bases at J, with 18 bases between the two ends. The CDR3 extends over 16 amino acids. Sample-barcoded 5' priming and a J-beta primer mix drove a second PCR of about 6 to 12 cycles. A template-switch adaptor containing 12 random nucleotides labeled each cDNA molecule. TCRdb used MiXCR to reprocess the 5' RACE reads, holding one entry per CDR3 protein. Of 1.5 million to 2 million distinct CDR3 sequences listed, approximately 50% are singletons. This TCR derives from a woman between 35 and 50 years old in good health. The J gene is TRBJ2-1, the V gene TRBV12-3 or TRBV12-4, with D perhaps being TRBD1 or TRBD2 (5 bases each). Sequencing input: blood. The CDR3 DNA follows: TGTGCCAGCACCTCGATTCCGGGACGGGCCTACAATGAGCAGTTCTTC. Translation gives CASTSIPGRAYNEQFF.